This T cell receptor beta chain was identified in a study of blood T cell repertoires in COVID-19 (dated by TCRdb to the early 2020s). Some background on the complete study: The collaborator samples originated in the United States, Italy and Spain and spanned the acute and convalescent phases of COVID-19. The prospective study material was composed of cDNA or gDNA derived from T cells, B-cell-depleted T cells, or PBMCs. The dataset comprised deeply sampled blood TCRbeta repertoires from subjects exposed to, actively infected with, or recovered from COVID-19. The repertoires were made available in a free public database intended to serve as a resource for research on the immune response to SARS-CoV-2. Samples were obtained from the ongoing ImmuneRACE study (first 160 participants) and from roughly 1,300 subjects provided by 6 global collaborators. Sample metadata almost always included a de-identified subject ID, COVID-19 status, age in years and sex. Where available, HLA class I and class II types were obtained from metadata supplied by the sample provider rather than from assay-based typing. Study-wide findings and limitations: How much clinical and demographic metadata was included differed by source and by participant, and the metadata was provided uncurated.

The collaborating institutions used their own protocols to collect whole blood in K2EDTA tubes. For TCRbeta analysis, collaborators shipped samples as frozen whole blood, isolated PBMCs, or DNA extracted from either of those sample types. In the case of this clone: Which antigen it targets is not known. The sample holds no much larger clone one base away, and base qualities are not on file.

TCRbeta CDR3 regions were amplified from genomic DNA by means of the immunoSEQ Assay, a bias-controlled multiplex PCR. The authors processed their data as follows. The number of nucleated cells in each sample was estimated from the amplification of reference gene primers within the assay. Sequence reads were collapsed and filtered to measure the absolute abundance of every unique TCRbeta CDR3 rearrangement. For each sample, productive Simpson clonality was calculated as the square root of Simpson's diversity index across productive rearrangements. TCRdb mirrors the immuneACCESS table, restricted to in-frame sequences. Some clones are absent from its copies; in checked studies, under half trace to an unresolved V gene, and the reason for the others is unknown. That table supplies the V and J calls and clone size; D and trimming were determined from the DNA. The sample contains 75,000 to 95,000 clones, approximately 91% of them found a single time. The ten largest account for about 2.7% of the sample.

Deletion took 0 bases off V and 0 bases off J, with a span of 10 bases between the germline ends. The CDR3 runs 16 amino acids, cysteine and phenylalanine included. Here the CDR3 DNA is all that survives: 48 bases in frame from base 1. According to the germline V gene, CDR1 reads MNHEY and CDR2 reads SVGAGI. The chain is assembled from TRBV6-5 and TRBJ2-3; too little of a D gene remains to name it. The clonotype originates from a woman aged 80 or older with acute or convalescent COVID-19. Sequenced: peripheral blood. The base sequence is TGTGCCAGCAGTTACTCGAGCAGCGCGAGCACAGATACGCAGTATTTT. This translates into CASSYSSSASTDTQYF.